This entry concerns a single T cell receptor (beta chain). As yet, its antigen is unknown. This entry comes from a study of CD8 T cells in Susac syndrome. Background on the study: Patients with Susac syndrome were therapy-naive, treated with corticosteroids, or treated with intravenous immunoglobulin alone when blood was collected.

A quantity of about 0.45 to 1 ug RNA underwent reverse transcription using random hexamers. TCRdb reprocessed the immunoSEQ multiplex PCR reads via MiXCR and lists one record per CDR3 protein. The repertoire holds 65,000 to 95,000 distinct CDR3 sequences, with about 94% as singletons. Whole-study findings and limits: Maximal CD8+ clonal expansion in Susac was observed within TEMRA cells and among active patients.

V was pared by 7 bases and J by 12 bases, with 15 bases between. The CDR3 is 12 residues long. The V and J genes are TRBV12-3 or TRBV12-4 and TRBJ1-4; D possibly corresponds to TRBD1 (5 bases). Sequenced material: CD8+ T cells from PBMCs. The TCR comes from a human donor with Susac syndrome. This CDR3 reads CASTLLGAELFF. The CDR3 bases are TGTGCCAGCACCCTTTTAGGGGCAGAACTGTTTTTT.